This T cell receptor beta chain is from a study of T cell repertoires in aging, cancer and after chemotherapy. This clonotype was seen a handful of times. A mixed TRB-A/B primer pool amplified rearranged TRB by multiplex touch-down PCR. Using its own MiXCR run on the multiplex PCR reads, TCRdb lists one record per CDR3 protein. The sample yields fewer than 15,000 distinct CDR3 sequences, around 23% seen once. Peripheral blood genomic DNA, not sorted cells or RNA, was the template. CDR1 is DFQATT, CDR2 SNEGSKA, per germline (reference sequence). Trimming cost V 7 bases and J 2 bases, with 13 bases left between them. This CDR3 contains 13 residues.

This sequence joins TRBV20-1 and TRBJ2-3; no clear D. Sequencing was carried out using blood. This clonotype originated in a human donor in good health. CDR3 amino acids: CSGKGLNTDTQYF. CDR3 nucleotides: TGCAGTGGGAAGGGCCTGAACACAGATACGCAGTATTTT.